The T cell receptor (beta chain) described here comes from a study of T cells after posttransplantation cyclophosphamide. Study-level points and caveats: TRB clonality was highly associated with recipient CMV seropositivity and reactivation. Donor CD8+ memory clones often dominated recipient blood repertoires at later times. TRB overlap between skin or GI tissue T cells and blood was limited.

Sequencing used immunoSEQ multiplex PCR; TCRdb keeps in-frame clones, though not all of them. The sample records approximately 16,000 clones, around 86% being singletons. This clone was detected only once. Its target is not known. One junction end disagrees with the germline gene, perhaps due to a read error. The CDR3 has 12 amino acids. Germline CDR1 is SNHLY and CDR2 is FYNNEI. Sampled 1 year posttransplant, controls received myeloablative marrow transplants, methotrexate and a calcineurin inhibitor. V and J are TRBV2 and TRBJ2-4; 8 nucleotides match TRBD1. This receptor was obtained from a male patient aged 50 to 59 who received an allogeneic stem cell transplant from an unrelated donor, was CMV-positive, and had chronic GVHD only. Certain T cells may be donor cells from the graft. Sample: PBMCs, taken after an allogeneic stem cell transplant with a calcineurin inhibitor and methotrexate. CDR3 loop: CASRAGGPWAHF. DNA of the CDR3: TGTGCCAGCAGAGCAGGGGGCCCTTGGGCCCACTTC.